This T cell receptor (beta chain) was sequenced in a study of response to subunit inactivated influenza vaccine. Whole-study results and caveats: That few new T cells are recruited by each seasonal influenza vaccination was the authors' suggestion.

Germline loops: CDR1 MGHDK, CDR2 SYGVNS. This CDR3 has 14 amino acids. Trimming took off 3 bases at V and 12 bases at J, with 19 bases between the two ends. There are many counts of this clonotype. Its antigen remains unknown. Via MiXCR, TCRdb re-called the RT-PCR reads, giving one row per CDR3 protein. The profile covers roughly 570,000 distinct CDR3 sequences, with 13% to 15% appearing a single time and 11% taken by the ten largest. The J gene is TRBJ2-3, the V gene TRBV25-1, with D maybe TRBD2 (6 bases). Specimen: PBMCs from blood, collected about 11 days after vaccination. This sequence originates from a man in his fifties or sixties who received an inactivated influenza vaccine. CDR3 nucleotide sequence: TGTGCCAGCAGTGAGGTGGGGGGTGGACGTATTCAGTATTTT. Translated: CASSEVGGGRIQYF.